These T cell receptor beta chains were read from a single sample in a study of OX40 agonist ivuxolimab in advanced cancers. The protocol was immunoSEQ multiplex PCR, while the TCRdb copy is restricted to in-frame clones and leaves out a portion. Found here are some 100,000 clones, approximately 89% of them singletons; the top ten hold about 0.81%. Sequencing used CD4+ or CD8+ T cells sorted from blood, obtained in a trial of the OX40 agonist ivuxolimab. All receptors derive from an adult with an advanced solid tumor such as melanoma, head and neck, liver or kidney cancer. CDR3s include the opening cysteine and the closing phenylalanine or tryptophan. Fields, in order: D gene, V gene, clone size, J gene, CDR3 DNA, CDR3 protein. D genes are given only for firm matches. A clone size is listed for some rows: how often the clone was seen (once, few, many), or a class if it is expanded.

D gene: -
V gene: TRBV2
clone size: -
J gene: TRBJ2-7
CDR3 DNA: TGTGCCAGCAGCGAGAGACAGGATTCCGCTGGGTACTTC
CDR3 protein: CASSERQDSAGYF

D gene: TRBD1
V gene: TRBV19
clone size: -
J gene: TRBJ2-7
CDR3 DNA: TGTGCCAGTAACCAGGGGGCGGGCCCCTACGAGCAGTACTTC
CDR3 protein: CASNQGAGPYEQYF

D gene: TRBD1
V gene: TRBV28
clone size: -
J gene: TRBJ1-1
CDR3 DNA: TGTGCCAGCAGTTTCGGGGACAGGGGACGCACTGAAGCTTTCTTT
CDR3 protein: CASSFGDRGRTEAFF

D gene: -
V gene: TRBV21-1
clone size: -
J gene: TRBJ1-5
CDR3 DNA: TGTGCCAGCAGCCCCTCCAGGGACAGGGGCAATCAGCCCCAGCATTTT
CDR3 protein: CASSPSRDRGNQPQHF

D gene: -
V gene: TRBV7-3
clone size: once
J gene: TRBJ2-1
CDR3 DNA: TGTGCCAGCAGCTTAAACCTCCAGCGACACTACAATGAGCAGTTCTTC
CDR3 protein: CASSLNLQRHYNEQFF

D gene: TRBD2
V gene: TRBV11-2
clone size: -
J gene: TRBJ2-2
CDR3 DNA: TGTGCCAGCAAGGGACTAACGAACACCGGGGAGCTGTTTTTT
CDR3 protein: CASKGLTNTGELFF

D gene: TRBD1
V gene: TRBV11-1
clone size: once
J gene: TRBJ2-5
CDR3 DNA: TGTGCCAGCAGCTTATACCTCCGGGACAGGGGAGAGACCCAGTACTTC
CDR3 protein: CASSLYLRDRGETQYF

D gene: -
V gene: TRBV1
clone size: -
J gene: TRBJ2-3
CDR3 DNA: TGCACCAGCAGCCAAGGGCCCGGGACTAGCGGTTTTGGGGATGGGGATACGCAGTATTTT
CDR3 protein: CTSSQGPGTSGFGDGDTQYF

D gene: -
V gene: TRBV19
clone size: -
J gene: TRBJ1-2
CDR3 DNA: TGTGCCAGTACCTTGGACAGCTTCTATGGCTACACCTTC
CDR3 protein: CASTLDSFYGYTF

D gene: TRBD1
V gene: TRBV27
clone size: once
J gene: TRBJ1-2
CDR3 DNA: TGTGCCAGCAGATCCCGGACAGGAGATTATGGCTACACCTTC
CDR3 protein: CASRSRTGDYGYTF

D gene: -
V gene: TRBV4-3
clone size: -
J gene: TRBJ1-1
CDR3 DNA: TGCGCCAGCAGCCAAATCGGCCCGGTGAACACTGAAGCTTTCTTT
CDR3 protein: CASSQIGPVNTEAFF

D gene: TRBD2
V gene: TRBV9
clone size: -
J gene: TRBJ2-5
CDR3 DNA: TGTGCCAGCAGCGTAGGGGCAGCGGGAGGGCCGGAGGAGACCCAGTACTTC
CDR3 protein: CASSVGAAGGPEETQYF

D gene: -
V gene: TRBV14
clone size: -
J gene: TRBJ1-1
CDR3 DNA: TGTGCCAGCAGCCAAGGAACGGAAGCTTTCTTT
CDR3 protein: CASSQGTEAFF

D gene: -
V gene: TRBV28
clone size: -
J gene: TRBJ2-3
CDR3 DNA: TGTGCCAGCAGTTCTGTCCTCCGGGGGACAAGCACAGATACGCAGTATTTT
CDR3 protein: CASSSVLRGTSTDTQYF

D gene: TRBD1
V gene: TRBV27
clone size: -
J gene: TRBJ2-6
CDR3 DNA: TGTGCCAGCAGGAGACAGGGGTATGGGGCCAACGTCCTGACTTTC
CDR3 protein: CASRRQGYGANVLTF

D gene: TRBD2
V gene: TRBV5-1
clone size: -
J gene: TRBJ2-1
CDR3 DNA: TGCGCCAGCAGCTTGTGGGTTATAGCGGGCACCTACAATGAGCAGTTCTTC
CDR3 protein: CASSLWVIAGTYNEQFF

D gene: -
V gene: TRBV28
clone size: -
J gene: TRBJ2-5
CDR3 DNA: TGTGCCAGCAGCCTGCCCCAAACAGGACGGGGCGGGTGGGAGACCCAGTACTTC
CDR3 protein: CASSLPQTGRGGWETQYF

D gene: TRBD2
V gene: TRBV15
clone size: -
J gene: TRBJ2-3
CDR3 DNA: TGTGCCACCAGCAGAGGATTTACGGGAGGCCGCACAGATACGCAGTATTTT
CDR3 protein: CATSRGFTGGRTDTQYF

D gene: TRBD1
V gene: TRBV25-1
clone size: -
J gene: TRBJ1-6
CDR3 DNA: TGTGCCAGCAGTGAGCTCCGGAAACAGGGGTCGGGTTCACCCCTCCACTTT
CDR3 protein: CASSELRKQGSGSPLHF

D gene: TRBD1
V gene: TRBV6-1
clone size: -
J gene: TRBJ1-5
CDR3 DNA: TGTGCCAGCAGTGGAGGGACAGATCAGCCCCAGCATTTT
CDR3 protein: CASSGGTDQPQHF

D gene: -
V gene: TRBV5-4
clone size: few
J gene: TRBJ1-4
CDR3 DNA: TGTGCCAGCAGCCCCGGGGGTGGACTAACTAATGAAAAACTGTTTTTT
CDR3 protein: CASSPGGGLTNEKLFF

D gene: -
V gene: TRBV19
clone size: -
J gene: TRBJ2-7
CDR3 DNA: TGTGCCAGTAGCTCTTACAAAGACGACGTCTACGAGCAGTACTTC
CDR3 protein: CASSSYKDDVYEQYF

D gene: TRBD2
V gene: TRBV7-2
clone size: -
J gene: TRBJ2-3
CDR3 DNA: TGTGCCAGCAGGGTCGGCGGGGGGCAGGATACGCAGTATTTT
CDR3 protein: CASRVGGGQDTQYF

D gene: -
V gene: TRBV6-1
clone size: -
J gene: TRBJ2-3
CDR3 DNA: TGTGCCAGCAAGGACAGCCCCACGGGCACAGATACGCAGTATTTT
CDR3 protein: CASKDSPTGTDTQYF

D gene: TRBD2
V gene: TRBV30
clone size: -
J gene: TRBJ2-5
CDR3 DNA: TGTGCCCGGGACAGACTAGCGGGAGTGGAGACCCAGTACTTC
CDR3 protein: CARDRLAGVETQYF

D gene: TRBD2
V gene: TRBV7-2
clone size: -
J gene: TRBJ2-1
CDR3 DNA: TGTGCCAGCAGGAGGACTAGCGGGAGGTACAATGAGCAGTTCTTC
CDR3 protein: CASRRTSGRYNEQFF

D gene: -
V gene: TRBV2
clone size: -
J gene: TRBJ2-3
CDR3 DNA: TGTGCCAGCAGTGAACGTTGGCGAACTAGCACAGATACGCAGTATTTT
CDR3 protein: CASSERWRTSTDTQYF

D gene: TRBD1
V gene: TRBV5-8
clone size: -
J gene: TRBJ1-3
CDR3 DNA: TGTGCCAGCAGCTTACACCGGACAGGGGGTGGAAACACCATATATTTT
CDR3 protein: CASSLHRTGGGNTIYF

D gene: -
V gene: TRBV25-1
clone size: -
J gene: TRBJ2-5
CDR3 DNA: TGTGCCAGCAGTGGGGGCGCGGCGGGAGAGACCCAGTACTTC
CDR3 protein: CASSGGAAGETQYF

D gene: TRBD1
V gene: TRBV6-5
clone size: -
J gene: TRBJ2-1
CDR3 DNA: TGTGCCAGCAGTACGCTCGGACAGGGGATCGATGAGCAGTTCTTC
CDR3 protein: CASSTLGQGIDEQFF

D gene: TRBD2
V gene: TRBV9
clone size: -
J gene: TRBJ2-7
CDR3 DNA: TGTGCCAGCAGCGTAGGGCTAGCGGGAAAACCGACCTACGAGCAGTACTTC
CDR3 protein: CASSVGLAGKPTYEQYF

D gene: -
V gene: TRBV29-1
clone size: -
J gene: TRBJ2-5
CDR3 DNA: TGCAGCGTATGGCAGACCCAGGGCGAGACCCAGTACTTC
CDR3 protein: CSVWQTQGETQYF

D gene: TRBD2
V gene: TRBV4-2
clone size: -
J gene: TRBJ2-5
CDR3 DNA: TGTGCCAGCAGCCAAGATTTTGGGACTAGCGGGGGCCAAGAGACCCAGTACTTC
CDR3 protein: CASSQDFGTSGGQETQYF

D gene: -
V gene: TRBV7-2
clone size: few
J gene: TRBJ1-5
CDR3 DNA: TGTGCCAGCAGCTTCGACAGGAATCAGCCCCAGCATTTT
CDR3 protein: CASSFDRNQPQHF

D gene: TRBD2
V gene: TRBV5-4
clone size: -
J gene: TRBJ2-3
CDR3 DNA: TGTGCCAGCAGCAAAACTAGCGGGAGTTCCGCAGATACGCAGTATTTT
CDR3 protein: CASSKTSGSSADTQYF

D gene: -
V gene: TRBV11-2
clone size: -
J gene: TRBJ1-1
CDR3 DNA: TGTGCCAGCAGCACCCAGGGAAACACTGAAGCTTTCTTT
CDR3 protein: CASSTQGNTEAFF

D gene: TRBD1
V gene: TRBV19
clone size: few
J gene: TRBJ2-2
CDR3 DNA: TGTGCCAGCGCTGACAGGGGGCGCGGGACCGGGGAGCTGTTTTTT
CDR3 protein: CASADRGRGTGELFF

D gene: -
V gene: TRBV4-3
clone size: -
J gene: TRBJ1-4
CDR3 DNA: TGCGCCAGCAGCCTAACAGCAGGGATTGGGTTGTTTTTT
CDR3 protein: CASSLTAGIGLFF

D gene: -
V gene: TRBV5-6
clone size: -
J gene: TRBJ1-5
CDR3 DNA: TGTGCCAGCAGCTTGGGGCGGCTTAGCAATCAGCCCCAGCATTTT
CDR3 protein: CASSLGRLSNQPQHF

D gene: TRBD1
V gene: TRBV19
clone size: -
J gene: TRBJ2-6
CDR3 DNA: TGTGCCAGTACCCCTCTCCCGGGACAGTACTCTGGGGCCAACGTCCTGACTTTC
CDR3 protein: CASTPLPGQYSGANVLTF

D gene: TRBD2
V gene: TRBV15
clone size: -
J gene: TRBJ2-1
CDR3 DNA: TGTGCCACCAGCAGAGTGGCTAGCGGGAGACCTAACCGCAATGAGCAGTTCTTC
CDR3 protein: CATSRVASGRPNRNEQFF

D gene: -
V gene: TRBV19
clone size: -
J gene: TRBJ2-2
CDR3 DNA: TGTGCCAGTACCTTCAGGACCACCGGGGAGCTGTTTTTT
CDR3 protein: CASTFRTTGELFF

D gene: -
V gene: TRBV7-2
clone size: once
J gene: TRBJ2-7
CDR3 DNA: TGTGCCAGCAGCCCCAATCGAGGCTCCTACGAGCAGTACTTC
CDR3 protein: CASSPNRGSYEQYF

D gene: -
V gene: TRBV2
clone size: -
J gene: TRBJ2-2
CDR3 DNA: TGTGCCAGCAGTGTGCGGGAAAGGAACACCGGGGAGCTGTTTTTT
CDR3 protein: CASSVRERNTGELFF

D gene: -
V gene: TRBV30
clone size: -
J gene: TRBJ2-5
CDR3 DNA: TGTGCCTGGAGTGTTGCCCCGAGACTGACCCAGTACTTC
CDR3 protein: CAWSVAPRLTQYF

D gene: -
V gene: TRBV29-1
clone size: -
J gene: TRBJ1-2
CDR3 DNA: TGCAGCGTGCGGGGGGAGGTAAACTATGGCTACACCTTC
CDR3 protein: CSVRGEVNYGYTF

D gene: TRBD1
V gene: TRBV5-5
clone size: -
J gene: TRBJ1-2
CDR3 DNA: TGTGCCAGCAGCCCTAGACAGGGGGCCAACTATGGCTACACCTTC
CDR3 protein: CASSPRQGANYGYTF

D gene: TRBD1
V gene: TRBV5-1
clone size: once
J gene: TRBJ2-6
CDR3 DNA: TGCGCCAGCAGCTTTTATCCGGGACAGAGTTCTGGGGCCAACGTCCTGACTTTC
CDR3 protein: CASSFYPGQSSGANVLTF